This T cell receptor beta chain was documented in a study of blood T cells in healthy people across ages (dated by TCRdb to the mid-2010s). Describing the broader study: In model experiments, template switching captured roughly one uniquely barcoded TCR beta cDNA molecule for every two T cells. Donors of different ages were randomly distributed across sequencing lanes to avoid experimental bias. For two donors (one aged 18 to 30 and one aged 80 or older), the study analyzed two additional independent replicas of 1 million unique cDNA reads from the same blood draw. Four age groups were formed from the donors: young (average approximately 16 years), middle-aged (around 39), aged (about 62) and long-lived (more than 75). The study measured age-related changes in TCR beta repertoire diversity using deep sequencing normalized with unique cDNA molecular identifiers.

Library prep was done by 5' RACE. Sequenced on an Illumina HiSeq 2500. The second PCR ran for roughly 7 to 11 cycles and used a J-beta primer mix along with a sample-barcoded 5' primer. A template-switch 5' adaptor carrying 12 random nucleotides introduced a unique molecular identifier onto each TCR beta cDNA molecule. At least 2.5 million CDR3-containing paired-end reads were obtained from each sample. First-strand cDNA was synthesized from all RNA with the Mint cDNA synthesis kit, primed by a TRBC-specific oligonucleotide. After uracil-DNA glycosylase treatment, a first 18-cycle PCR used universal primers M1SS and BC2_uni_R on all cDNA. The paper's processing steps were these. Normalization of each sample was performed by random selection of 1 million high-quality reads, each carrying a distinct molecular identifier. Instead of being binned into consensus sequences, reads that shared molecular identifiers were thrown out. MiTCR, set to a Q25 quality threshold and the strictest error-elimination algorithm, was used for CDR3 identification, clonotype clustering and error correction. A nonparametric unseen species model with Euler transformation was used to estimate lower-bound total TCR beta diversity. In TCRdb, the public reads were trimmed at Q25 with fastp and aligned with MiXCR, with productive beta chains retained. A single entry per CDR3 protein holds the most common genes and DNA from its merged rows. The V and J calls here are based on TCRdb, not the publication. The sample table shows about a million distinct CDR3 sequences, and 35% to 40% are seen once. The ten largest clonotypes hold about 12% of the sample.

Study-wide findings and limitations: Total diversity estimates from one million sequenced T cells were considered lower bounds and underestimates. As age increased, observed TCR beta diversity per million T cells dropped in a roughly linear way, and a significant reduction was already evident by age 40. Compared with the aged group, more naive CD4+ T cells, fewer expanded clones and increased TCR diversity were shown by the long-lived group, suggesting age selection. Observed TCR beta diversity correlated strongly with the percentage of naive T cells measured by flow cytometry. Since profiling was done on bulk unsorted PBMCs, naive and antigen-experienced compartments could not be conclusively compared. Because donor CMV infection status was unknown, age-related changes in expanded clonotypes were potentially confounded.

The roughly 38 donors, aged 6 to 90 years, were systemically healthy Caucasian individuals from Russia. Around 9.8 milliliters of peripheral blood were collected from each donor into EDTA-treated Vacutainer tubes. Ficoll-Paque density-gradient centrifugation was used to isolate PBMCs, with at least 6.5 million obtained per sample. Total RNA, at least 5.5 micrograms per sample, was extracted from PBMCs with Trizol reagent. The percentages of naive CD45RAhigh/CD27high T cells were determined by flow cytometry on a PBMC aliquot from every donor. This clonotype was observed a single time. Its antigen has not been determined. Per-base quality was not reported, and no clone a single base away is much larger than it. The receptor comes from a man aged 18 to 29 in good health. Specimen: blood.

The nucleotide sequence is given as TGTGCCAGCAGCTCCTGGGAGTCCATAAACACTGAAGCTTTCTTT. Translation gives CASSSWESINTEAFF. The rearrangement joined TRBV7-3 to TRBJ1-1; the D gene is unclear. The germline V gene provides CDR1 SGHTA and CDR2 FQGTGA. V gives up 4 bases and J gives up 2 bases, and the segment between their germline ends measures 14 bases. Reading from cysteine to phenylalanine, the CDR3 counts 15 amino acids. Only the CDR3 DNA is retained, 45 bases long and in frame from the first base. The CDR3 plus the reference TRBV7-3 and TRBJ1-1 genes for the other parts give the full variable domain: GAGVSQTPSNKVTEKGKYVELRCDPISGHTALYWYRQSLGQGPEFLIYFQGTGAADDSGLPNDRFFAVRPEGSVSTLKIQRTERGDSAVYLCASSSWESINTEAFFGQGTRLTVV.